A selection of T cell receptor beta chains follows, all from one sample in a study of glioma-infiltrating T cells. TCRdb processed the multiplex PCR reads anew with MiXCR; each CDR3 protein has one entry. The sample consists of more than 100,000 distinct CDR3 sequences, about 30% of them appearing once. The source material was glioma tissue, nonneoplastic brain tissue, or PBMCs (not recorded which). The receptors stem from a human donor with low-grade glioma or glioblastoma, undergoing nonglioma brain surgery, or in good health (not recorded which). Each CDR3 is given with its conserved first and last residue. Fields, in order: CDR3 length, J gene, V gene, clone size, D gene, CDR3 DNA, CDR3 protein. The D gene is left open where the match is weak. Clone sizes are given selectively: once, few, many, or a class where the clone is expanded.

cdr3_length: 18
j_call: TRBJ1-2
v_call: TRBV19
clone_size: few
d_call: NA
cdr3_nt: TGTGCCAGTAGTATAGATCTCGGCAGAGTCTTCACTGACTATGGCTACACCTTC
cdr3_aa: CASSIDLGRVFTDYGYTF

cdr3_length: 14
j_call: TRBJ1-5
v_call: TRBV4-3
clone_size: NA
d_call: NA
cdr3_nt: TGCGCCAGCAGCCAATTTTATTGGAATCCACCCCAGCATTTT
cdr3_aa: CASSQFYWNPPQHF

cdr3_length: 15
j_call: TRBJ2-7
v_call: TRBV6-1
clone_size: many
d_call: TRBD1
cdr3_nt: TGTGCCAGCAGTCTACGGGACAGTGGAACCTACGAGCAGTACTTC
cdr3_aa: CASSLRDSGTYEQYF

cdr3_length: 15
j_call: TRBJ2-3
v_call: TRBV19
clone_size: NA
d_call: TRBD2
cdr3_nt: TGTGCCAGTAGTGTGATAGCGGGGAATACAGATACGCAGTATTTT
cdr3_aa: CASSVIAGNTDTQYF

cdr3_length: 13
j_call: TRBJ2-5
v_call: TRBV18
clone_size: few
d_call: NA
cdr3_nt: TGTGCCAGCTCAACCCGGGACCAAGAGACCCAGTACTTC
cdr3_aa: CASSTRDQETQYF

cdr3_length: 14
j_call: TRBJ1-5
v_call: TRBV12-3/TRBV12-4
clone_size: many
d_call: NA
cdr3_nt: TGTGCCAGCAGTTTGGGGAATAGCAATCAGCCCCAGCATTTT
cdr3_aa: CASSLGNSNQPQHF

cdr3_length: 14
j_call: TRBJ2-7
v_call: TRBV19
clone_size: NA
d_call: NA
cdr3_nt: TGTGCCAGTAGTCCGACATCCAACCCCTACGAGCAGTACTTC
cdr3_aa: CASSPTSNPYEQYF

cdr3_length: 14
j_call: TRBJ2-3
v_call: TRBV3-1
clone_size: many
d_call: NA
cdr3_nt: TGTGCCAGCAGCCAAGATACAGGTACAGATACGCAGTATTTT
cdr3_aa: CASSQDTGTDTQYF

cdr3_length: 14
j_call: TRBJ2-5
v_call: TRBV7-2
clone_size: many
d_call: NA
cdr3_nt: TGTGCCAGCAGCTTGGCCGGGAAAGGGGAGACCCAGTACTTC
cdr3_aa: CASSLAGKGETQYF

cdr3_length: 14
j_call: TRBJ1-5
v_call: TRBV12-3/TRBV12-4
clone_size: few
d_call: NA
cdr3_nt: TGTGCCAGCAGTTTACAGGGGAGCCATCAGCCCCAGCATTTT
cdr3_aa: CASSLQGSHQPQHF

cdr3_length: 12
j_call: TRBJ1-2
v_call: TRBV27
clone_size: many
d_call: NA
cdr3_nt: TGTGCCAGCAGTACGGGACTTTTGGGCTACACCTTC
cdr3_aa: CASSTGLLGYTF

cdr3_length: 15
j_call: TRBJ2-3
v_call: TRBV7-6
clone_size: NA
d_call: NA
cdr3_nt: TGTGCCAGCAGCTCTCCAACGGACAGCGCAGATACGAAGTATTTT
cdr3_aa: CASSSPTDSADTKYF

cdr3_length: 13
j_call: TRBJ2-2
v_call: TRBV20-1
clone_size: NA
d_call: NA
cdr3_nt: TGCAGTGCCCCAGGGGAAGGGGCCGGGGAGCTGTTTTTT
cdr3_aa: CSAPGEGAGELFF

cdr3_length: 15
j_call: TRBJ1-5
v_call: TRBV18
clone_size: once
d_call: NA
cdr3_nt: TGTGCCAGCTCTACCTCAGGGAGGGGCGGGCAGCCCCAGCATTTT
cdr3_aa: CASSTSGRGGQPQHF

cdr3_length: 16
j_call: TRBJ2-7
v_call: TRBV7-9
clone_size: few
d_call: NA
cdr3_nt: TGTGCCAGCAGCTTAGTCTCGGCCTCAAAGAGCTACGAGCAGTACTTC
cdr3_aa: CASSLVSASKSYEQYF

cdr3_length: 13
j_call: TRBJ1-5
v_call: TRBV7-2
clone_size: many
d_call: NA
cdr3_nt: TGTGCCAGCAGCTTAGGATTGGGTCAGCCCCAGCATTTT
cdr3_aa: CASSLGLGQPQHF

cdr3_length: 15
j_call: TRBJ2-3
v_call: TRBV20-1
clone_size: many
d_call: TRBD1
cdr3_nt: TGCAGTGCCGGTCGACAGGGGGCAGGCACAGATACGCAGTATTTT
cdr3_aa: CSAGRQGAGTDTQYF

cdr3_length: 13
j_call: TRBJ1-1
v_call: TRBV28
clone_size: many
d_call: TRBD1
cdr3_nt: TGTGCCAGCAAACAACAGGGGACTGACGTAGCTTTCTTT
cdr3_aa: CASKQQGTDVAFF

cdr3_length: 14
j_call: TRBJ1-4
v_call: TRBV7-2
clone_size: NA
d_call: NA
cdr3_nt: TGTGCCAGCTCGAGGGGGGATGTTGATGAAAAACTGTTTTTT
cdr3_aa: CASSRGDVDEKLFF

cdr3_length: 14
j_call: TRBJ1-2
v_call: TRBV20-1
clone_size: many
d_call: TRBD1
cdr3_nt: TGCAGTGCTAGTTGGGACAGGGACTTGGGGGGCTACACCTTC
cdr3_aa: CSASWDRDLGGYTF

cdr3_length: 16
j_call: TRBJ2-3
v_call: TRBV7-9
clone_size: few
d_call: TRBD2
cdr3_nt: TGTGCCAGCAGCAGTCCCCAAAGCGGGGGCACAGATACGCAGTATTTT
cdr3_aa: CASSSPQSGGTDTQYF

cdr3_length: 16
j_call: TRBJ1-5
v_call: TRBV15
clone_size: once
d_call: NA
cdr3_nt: TGTGCCACCAGCAGAGGAACAAAGGGGAGCAATCAGCCCCAGCATTTT
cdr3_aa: CATSRGTKGSNQPQHF

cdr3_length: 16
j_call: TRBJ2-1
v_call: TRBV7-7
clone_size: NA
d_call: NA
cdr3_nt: TGTGCTAGCAGCTTAGGGTCCGGAGGAATCTACAATGAGCAGTTCTTC
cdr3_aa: CASSLGSGGIYNEQFF

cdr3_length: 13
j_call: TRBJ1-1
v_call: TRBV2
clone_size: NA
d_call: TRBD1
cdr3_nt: TGTGCCAGCCCGGGACAGTTTAACACTGAAGCTTTCTTT
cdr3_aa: CASPGQFNTEAFF

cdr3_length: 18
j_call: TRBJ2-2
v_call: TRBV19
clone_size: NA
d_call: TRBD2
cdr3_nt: TGTGCCAGTAGTATATTAGAACTAGCGGGGACCAACACCGGGGAGCTGTTTTTT
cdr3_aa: CASSILELAGTNTGELFF

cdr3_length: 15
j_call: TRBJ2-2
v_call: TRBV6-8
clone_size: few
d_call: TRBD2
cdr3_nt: TGTGCCAGCAGTTACCTGGCGGGGGGCACCGGGGAGCTGTTTTTT
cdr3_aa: CASSYLAGGTGELFF

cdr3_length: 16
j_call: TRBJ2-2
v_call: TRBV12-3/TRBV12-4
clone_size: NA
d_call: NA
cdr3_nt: TGTGCCAGCTTGCATCCCGGGCAGCAACTAAGAGGGGAGCTGTTTTTT
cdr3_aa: CASLHPGQQLRGELFF

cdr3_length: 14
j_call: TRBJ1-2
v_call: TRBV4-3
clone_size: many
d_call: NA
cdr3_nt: TGCGCCAGCAGCCAAGATTCAGGGAACTATGGCTACACCTTC
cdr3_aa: CASSQDSGNYGYTF

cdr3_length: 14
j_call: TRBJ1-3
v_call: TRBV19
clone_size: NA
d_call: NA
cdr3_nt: TGTGCCAATTGCGAACCAAGCTCTGGAAACACCATATATTTT
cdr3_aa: CANCEPSSGNTIYF

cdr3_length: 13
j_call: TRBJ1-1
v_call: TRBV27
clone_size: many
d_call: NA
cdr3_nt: TGTGCCAGCACCCGGGGGGATCGAACTGAAGCTTTCTTT
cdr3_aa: CASTRGDRTEAFF

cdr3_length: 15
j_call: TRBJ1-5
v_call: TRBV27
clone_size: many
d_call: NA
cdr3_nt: TGTGCCAGCAGTCCGGACAGTCTTAGCAATCAGCCCCAGCATTTT
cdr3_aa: CASSPDSLSNQPQHF

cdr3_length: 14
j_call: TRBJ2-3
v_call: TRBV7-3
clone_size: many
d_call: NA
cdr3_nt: TGTGCCAGCAGCTCGACAGAAAACACAGATACGCAGTATTTT
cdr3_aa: CASSSTENTDTQYF

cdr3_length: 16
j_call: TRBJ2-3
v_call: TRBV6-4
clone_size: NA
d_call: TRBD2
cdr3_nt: TGTGCCAGCAGCCAAGCGGGGGGTTCCCGTGGAGATACGCAGTATTTT
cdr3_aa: CASSQAGGSRGDTQYF

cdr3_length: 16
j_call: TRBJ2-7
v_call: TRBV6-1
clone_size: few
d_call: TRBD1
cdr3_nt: TGTGCCAGCAGTACCCCCGGACAGGGAATGCCCTACGAGCAGTACTTC
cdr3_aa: CASSTPGQGMPYEQYF

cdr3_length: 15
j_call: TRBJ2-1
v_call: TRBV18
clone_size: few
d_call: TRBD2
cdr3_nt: TGTGCCAGCTCACCATCTAGCGGTTCCTACAATGAGCAGTTCTTC
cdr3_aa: CASSPSSGSYNEQFF

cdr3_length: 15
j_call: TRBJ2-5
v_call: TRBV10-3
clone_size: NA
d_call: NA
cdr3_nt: TGTGCCATCAGTGATACCAGGTTCGTCCAAGAGACCCAGTACTTC
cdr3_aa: CAISDTRFVQETQYF

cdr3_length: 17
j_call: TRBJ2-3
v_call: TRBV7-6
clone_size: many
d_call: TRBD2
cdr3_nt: TGTGCCAGCAGCCCCCCTGGGACTAGCGTGCTCGCAGATACGCAGTATTTT
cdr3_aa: CASSPPGTSVLADTQYF

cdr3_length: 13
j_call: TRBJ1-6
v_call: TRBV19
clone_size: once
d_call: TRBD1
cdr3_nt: TGTGCCAGTGGGGACAGTTATAATTCACCCCTCTACTTC
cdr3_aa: CASGDSYNSPLYF

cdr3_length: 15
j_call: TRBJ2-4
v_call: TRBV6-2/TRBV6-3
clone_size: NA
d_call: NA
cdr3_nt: TGTGCCAGCAGACCCACTCCCGGAACCAAAAACATTCAGTACTTC
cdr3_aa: CASRPTPGTKNIQYF

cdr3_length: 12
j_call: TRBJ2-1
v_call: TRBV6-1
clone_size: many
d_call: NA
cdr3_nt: TGTGCCACCAGATTCTCGGGCAATGAGCAGTTCTTC
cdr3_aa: CATRFSGNEQFF

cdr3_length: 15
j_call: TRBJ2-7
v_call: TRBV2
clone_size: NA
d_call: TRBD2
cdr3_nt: TGTGCCAGCAGTGAAGTGGGGGGGGTCCCCTACGAGCAGTACTTC
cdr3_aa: CASSEVGGVPYEQYF

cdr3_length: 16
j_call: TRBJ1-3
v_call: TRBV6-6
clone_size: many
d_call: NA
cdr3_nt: TGTGCCAGCAGTTACTTAGTCACTAACTCTGGAAACACCATATATTTT
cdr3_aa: CASSYLVTNSGNTIYF

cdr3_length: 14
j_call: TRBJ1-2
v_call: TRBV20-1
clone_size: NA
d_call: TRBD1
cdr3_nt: TGCAGTGCTCGAGACAGGGGAGCTAACTATGGCTACACCTTC
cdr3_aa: CSARDRGANYGYTF

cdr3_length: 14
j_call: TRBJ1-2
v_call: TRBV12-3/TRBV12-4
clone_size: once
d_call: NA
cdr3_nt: TGTGCCAGCGGTCGGGACCAAGCTATTGATGGCTACACCTTC
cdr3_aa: CASGRDQAIDGYTF

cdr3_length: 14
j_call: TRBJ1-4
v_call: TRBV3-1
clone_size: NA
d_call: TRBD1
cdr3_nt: TGTGCCAGCAGTCCGGGACAGGGGGCCCGGCAGCTGTTTTTT
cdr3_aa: CASSPGQGARQLFF

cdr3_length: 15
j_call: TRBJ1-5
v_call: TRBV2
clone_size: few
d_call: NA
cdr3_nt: TGTGCCAGCAGGATACAGGCTTTGGGCAATCAGCCCCAGCATTTT
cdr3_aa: CASRIQALGNQPQHF

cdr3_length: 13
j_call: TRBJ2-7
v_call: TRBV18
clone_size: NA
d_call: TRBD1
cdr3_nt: TGTGCCAGCTCAGGGACAGACTACTACGAGCAGTACTTC
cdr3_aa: CASSGTDYYEQYF

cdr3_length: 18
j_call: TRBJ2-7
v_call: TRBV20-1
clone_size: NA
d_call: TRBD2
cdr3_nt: TGCAGTGCTAAGTGGCGGCTAGCGGGGGGTAGTTCCTACAATGAGCAGTACTTC
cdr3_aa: CSAKWRLAGGSSYNEQYF

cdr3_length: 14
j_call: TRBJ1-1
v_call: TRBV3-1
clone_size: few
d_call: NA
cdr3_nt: TGTGCCAGCACCCAAACCAGGGGAGACACTGAAGCTTTCTTT
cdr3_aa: CASTQTRGDTEAFF